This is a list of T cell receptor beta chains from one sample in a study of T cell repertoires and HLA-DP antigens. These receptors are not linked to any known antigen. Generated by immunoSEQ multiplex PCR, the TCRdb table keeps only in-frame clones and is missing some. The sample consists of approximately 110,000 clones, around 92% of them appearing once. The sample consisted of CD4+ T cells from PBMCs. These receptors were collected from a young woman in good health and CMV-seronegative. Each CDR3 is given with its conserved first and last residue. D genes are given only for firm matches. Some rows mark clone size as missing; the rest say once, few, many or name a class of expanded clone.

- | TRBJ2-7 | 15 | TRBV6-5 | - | TGTGCCAGCAGTTACTCTTTTACCGACAATTACGAGCAGTACTTC | CASSYSFTDNYEQYF
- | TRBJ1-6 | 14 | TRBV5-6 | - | TGTGCCAGCAGCTTATGGGACCCGAATTCACCCCTCCACTTT | CASSLWDPNSPLHF
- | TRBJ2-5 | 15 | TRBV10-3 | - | TGTGCCATCAGTGCCCGGTTGGGGGACGGAGAGACCCAGTACTTC | CAISARLGDGETQYF
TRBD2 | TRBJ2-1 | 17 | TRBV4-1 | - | TGCGCCAGCAGCCAAGATGGGAGGGTAGCGGGGTACAATGAGCAGTTCTTC | CASSQDGRVAGYNEQFF
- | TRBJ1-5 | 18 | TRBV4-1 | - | TGCGCCAGCAGCCAAGTTACGGGAGGGACCTATAGCAATCAGCCCCAGCATTTT | CASSQVTGGTYSNQPQHF
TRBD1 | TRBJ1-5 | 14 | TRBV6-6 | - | TGTGCCAGCAAACCGGGACAGGGCCTTCAGCCCCAGCATTTT | CASKPGQGLQPQHF
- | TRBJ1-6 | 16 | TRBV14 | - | TGTGCCAGCAGCCAAGGGGCCCGCTTTGGAAATTCACCCCTCCACTTT | CASSQGARFGNSPLHF
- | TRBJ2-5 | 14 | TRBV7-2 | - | TGTGCCAGCAGGTGGGACGCCTACCAAGAGACCCAGTACTTC | CASRWDAYQETQYF
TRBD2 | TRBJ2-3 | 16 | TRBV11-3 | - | TGTGCCAGCAGCTTAGGGGGCGGGGGAAACACAGATACGCAGTATTTT | CASSLGGGGNTDTQYF
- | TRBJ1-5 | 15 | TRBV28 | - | TGTGCCAGCAGAAGAGCTTTGGGGCTTAATCAGCCCCAGCATTTT | CASRRALGLNQPQHF
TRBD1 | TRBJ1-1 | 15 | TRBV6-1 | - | TGTGCCAGCAGTGTAAAGGGGGCCATGAACACTGAAGCTTTCTTT | CASSVKGAMNTEAFF
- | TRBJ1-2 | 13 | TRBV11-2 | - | TGTGCCAGCAGCTTAGACAGGGACTATGGCTACACCTTC | CASSLDRDYGYTF
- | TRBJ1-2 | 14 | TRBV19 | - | TGTGCCAGTACCGCACCCCCAGGGTACTATGGCTACACCTTC | CASTAPPGYYGYTF
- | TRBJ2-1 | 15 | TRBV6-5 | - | TGTGCCAGCAGTTACTGGATCGAGGACCACAATGAGCAGTTCTTC | CASSYWIEDHNEQFF
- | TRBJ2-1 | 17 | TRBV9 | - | TGTGCCAGCAGCGTAGACGGTGGGGGGCGCGCGTACAATGAGCAGTTCTTC | CASSVDGGGRAYNEQFF
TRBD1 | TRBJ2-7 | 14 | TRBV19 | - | TGTGCCAGTAGTTGGGGACAGGGCGTACACGAGCAGTACTTC | CASSWGQGVHEQYF
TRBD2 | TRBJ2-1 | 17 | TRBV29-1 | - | TGCAGCGTTCAGGGACTAGCGGGAGGGCCCCTCTACAATGAGCAGTTCTTC | CSVQGLAGGPLYNEQFF
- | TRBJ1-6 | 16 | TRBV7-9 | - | TGTGCCAGCAGCTTCTCCAGGCCCTCCTATAATTCACCCCTCCACTTT | CASSFSRPSYNSPLHF
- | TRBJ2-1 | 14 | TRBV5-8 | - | TGTGCCAGCAGCTTCGGGGTGGACTACAATGAGCAGTTCTTC | CASSFGVDYNEQFF
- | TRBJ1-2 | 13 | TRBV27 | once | TGTGCCAGCAGTTTCAGGGGAGGGTATGGCTACACCTTC | CASSFRGGYGYTF
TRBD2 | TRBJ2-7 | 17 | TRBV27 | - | TGTGCCAGCAGTTTATGGCTAGCGGGGCCCCGGGGCGGCGAGCAGTACTTC | CASSLWLAGPRGGEQYF
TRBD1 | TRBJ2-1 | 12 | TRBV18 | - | TGTGCCAGCTCAACAGGGGTCAATGAGCAGTTCTTC | CASSTGVNEQFF
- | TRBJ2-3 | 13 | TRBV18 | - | TGTGCCAGCTCACCCTCCGGCCCCGATACGCAGTATTTT | CASSPSGPDTQYF
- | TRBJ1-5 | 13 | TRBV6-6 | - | TGTGCCAGCAGAGTTTTCGACAATCAGCCCCAGCATTTT | CASRVFDNQPQHF
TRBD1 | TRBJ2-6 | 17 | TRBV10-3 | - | TGTGCCATCAGCCCGGGACAGGGGGCGTGGGGGGCCAACGTCCTGACTTTC | CAISPGQGAWGANVLTF
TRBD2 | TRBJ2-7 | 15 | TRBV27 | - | TGTGCCAGCAGTTTACGTCTAGCGGGTCTCTACGAGCAGTACTTC | CASSLRLAGLYEQYF
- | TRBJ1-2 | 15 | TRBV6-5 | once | TGTGCCAGCAGTTACTCCCAGGGAAGAAGCTATGGCTACACCTTC | CASSYSQGRSYGYTF
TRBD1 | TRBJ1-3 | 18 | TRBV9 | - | TGTGCCAGCACCCCGCAGGGGGACGGTTTTTTTTCTGGAAACACCATATATTTT | CASTPQGDGFFSGNTIYF
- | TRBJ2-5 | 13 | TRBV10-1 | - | TGCGCCAGCACCCCTGGGGGAGAAGAGACCCAGTACTTC | CASTPGGEETQYF
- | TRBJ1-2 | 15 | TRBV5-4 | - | TGTGCCAGCAGCTCGTCGACCTATGGCGACTATGGCTACACCTTC | CASSSSTYGDYGYTF
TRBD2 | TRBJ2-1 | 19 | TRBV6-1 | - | TGTGCCAGCAGTGAAGCGCTTCGGACTAGCGGGAGATCCTACAATGAGCAGTTCTTC | CASSEALRTSGRSYNEQFF
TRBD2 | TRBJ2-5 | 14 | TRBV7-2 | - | TGTGCCAGCAGCCCGGGACTAGGAGTCGAGACCCAGTACTTC | CASSPGLGVETQYF
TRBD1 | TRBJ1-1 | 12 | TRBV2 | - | TGTGCCAGCTGCAGGGGGCGTACTGAAGCTTTCTTT | CASCRGRTEAFF
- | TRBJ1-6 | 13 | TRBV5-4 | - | TGTGCCAGCAGCTCACAGGGATATTCACCCCTCCACTTT | CASSSQGYSPLHF
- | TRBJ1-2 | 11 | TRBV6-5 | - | TGTGCCAGCAGTGACAGCTATGGCTACACCTTC | CASSDSYGYTF
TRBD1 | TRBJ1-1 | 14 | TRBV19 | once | TGTGCCAGTAGTCCGGGACAGGGGAACACTGAAGCTTTCTTT | CASSPGQGNTEAFF
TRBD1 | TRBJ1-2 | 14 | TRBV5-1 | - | TGCGCCAGCAGCCCGACAGGGGGCAACTATGGCTACACCTTC | CASSPTGGNYGYTF
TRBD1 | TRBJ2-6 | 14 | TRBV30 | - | TGTGCCCGAGACAGGGGCTCTGGGGCCAACGTCCTGACTTTC | CARDRGSGANVLTF
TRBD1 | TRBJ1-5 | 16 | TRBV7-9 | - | TGTGCCAGCAGCTTAGAACAGGGGGCGAGGAATCAGCCCCAGCATTTT | CASSLEQGARNQPQHF
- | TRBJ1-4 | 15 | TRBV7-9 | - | TGTGCCGGGTCACAGGAACCCGGGGCTAATGAAAAACTGTTTTTT | CAGSQEPGANEKLFF
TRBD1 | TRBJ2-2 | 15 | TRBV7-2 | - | TGTGCCAGCAGCTTGGGACAGGGGGGGACCGGGGAGCTGTTTTTT | CASSLGQGGTGELFF
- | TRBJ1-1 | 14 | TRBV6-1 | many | TGTGCCAGCAGAGAAACTGACCCTCGAACCTTAGCTTTCTTT | CASRETDPRTLAFF
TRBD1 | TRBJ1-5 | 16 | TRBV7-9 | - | TGTGCCAGCAGTCACAAGACAGGGAATAGCAATCAGCCCCAGCATTTT | CASSHKTGNSNQPQHF
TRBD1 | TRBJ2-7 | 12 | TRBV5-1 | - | TGCGCCAGCAGCTTGGCGGGACAGGAGCAGTACTTC | CASSLAGQEQYF
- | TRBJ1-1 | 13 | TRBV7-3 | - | TGTGCCAGCAGCTTAGGCAGTGTCCCTGAAGCTTTCTTT | CASSLGSVPEAFF
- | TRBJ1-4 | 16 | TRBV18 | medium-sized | TGTGCCAGCTCACCATACACGCGACAGGTGAAGGAAAAACTGTTTTTT | CASSPYTRQVKEKLFF
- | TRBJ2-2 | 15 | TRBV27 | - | TGTGCCAGCAGTTTAGTGGGTCCCGACACCGGGGAGCTGTTTTTT | CASSLVGPDTGELFF
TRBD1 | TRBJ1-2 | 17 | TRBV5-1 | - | TGCGCCAGCAGCTTGGACAGGGGGCGACATACTAACTATGGCTACACCTTC | CASSLDRGRHTNYGYTF
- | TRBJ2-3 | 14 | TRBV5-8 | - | TGTGCCAGCAGCTTAATACCTAGCACAGATACGCAGTATTTT | CASSLIPSTDTQYF
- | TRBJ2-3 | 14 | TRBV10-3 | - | TGTGCCATCAGTGAGTCCTCCACGGTCAATACGCAGTATTTT | CAISESSTVNTQYF
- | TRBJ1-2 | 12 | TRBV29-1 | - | TGCAGCGTTTCGGGGGGCCCAGGGACCTACACCTTC | CSVSGGPGTYTF
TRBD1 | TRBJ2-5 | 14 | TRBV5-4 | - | TGTGCCAGCAGCTTGACCGACAGGGGAGAGACCCAGTACTTC | CASSLTDRGETQYF
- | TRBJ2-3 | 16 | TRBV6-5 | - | TGTGCCAGCAGTTCTCGCAGGGGAATCGGGACAGATACGCAGTATTTT | CASSSRRGIGTDTQYF